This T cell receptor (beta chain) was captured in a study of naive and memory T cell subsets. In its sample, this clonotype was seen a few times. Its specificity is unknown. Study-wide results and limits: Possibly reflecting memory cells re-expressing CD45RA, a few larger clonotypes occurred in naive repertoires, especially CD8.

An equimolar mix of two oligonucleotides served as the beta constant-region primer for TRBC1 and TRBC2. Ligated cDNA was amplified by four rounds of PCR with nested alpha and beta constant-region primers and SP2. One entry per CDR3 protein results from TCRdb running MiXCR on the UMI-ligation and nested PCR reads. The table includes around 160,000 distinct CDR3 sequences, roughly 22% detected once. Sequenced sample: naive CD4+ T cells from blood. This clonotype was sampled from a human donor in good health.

Written as DNA, the CDR3 is TGCAGTGCTAGAGTAGGAGGGACTAGCACAGATACGCAGTATTTT. The encoded protein is CSARVGGTSTDTQYF. This chain links TRBV20-1 with TRBJ2-3, with D perhaps TRBD2 (6 bases). This CDR3 is built from 15 residues. CDR1 is DFQATT, CDR2 SNEGSKA, per germline (reference sequence). Trimming pared 1 base from V and 0 bases from J, leaving 11 bases between.